Sequencing of this TCR beta chain was carried out in a study of early T cells in non-severe SARS-CoV-2 infection (dated by TCRdb to the early 2020s). The study in broad terms: Because TCR sequencing relied on bulk RNA taken from unsorted whole blood, pairing of alpha and beta chains was not possible. The paper's findings and limits, for the study overall: VDJdb matching was skewed toward anti-spike CD8 responses and likely underestimated virus-specific expansions by missing private and CD4 specificities.

This clonotype was detected ten times or more. Its antigen target is currently unknown. No much larger clone is present one base from it, and per-base qualities are unavailable. This was a case-control study nested in a cohort of healthcare workers in London, UK, who had nasopharyngeal swab PCR tests and blood samples taken every week. Between 23 and 31 March 2020, the week of the UK lockdown, healthcare workers were enrolled and then followed up weekly for as long as 16 weeks. Libraries came from 5' RACE. Instrument on record: NextSeq 500. In the TCR library protocol, unique molecular identifiers were attached to individual cDNA molecules to correct for PCR bias and sequencing error. TCR alpha and beta chains were both sequenced, and the abundances of alpha and beta sequences in each sample were closely correlated with each other. The paper's processing steps were these. Decombinator V4 was used to perform V gene, J gene and CDR3 annotation of TCR sequences. TCRs were defined as expanded if a significant change between any two time points was detected under a Poisson model with p below 0.0001. TCR abundances were normalised to the total number of TCRs sequenced per sample and expressed as counts per million. A search of VDJdb, accessed on 1 November 2021, was run for TCRs annotated to CMV, EBV and SARS-CoV-2, with TCRs annotated for multiple antigens excluded. TCRdb reworked the public reads: Q25 trimming with fastp, MiXCR clone assembly, productive beta chains retained. Each entry merges the rows of one CDR3 protein and shows their most common DNA and genes. The V and J calls were determined by TCRdb, not by the authors. Present in this sample are about 81,000 distinct CDR3 sequences, 5% to 6.5% of which were seen just once. The ten largest clonotypes hold less than 8% of the sample.

This clonotype originated in an adult who was a healthcare worker with PCR-confirmed SARS-CoV-2 infection or an uninfected control (not recorded which). Sequencing was performed on whole blood.

The CDR3 loop reads CAISPDFSYEQYF. The bases read TGTGCCATCAGTCCGGACTTTTCCTACGAGCAGTACTTC. The chain was built from TRBV10-3 and TRBJ2-7, and TRBD2 may be the D gene, going by 5 matching bases. Looking up the germline V gene yields CDR1 ENHRY and CDR2 SYGVKD. The CDR3 has 13 amino acids, counting the end cysteine and phenylalanine. Solely the CDR3 DNA is kept, with 39 bases framed from the first base. Trimming removed 5 bases from V and 1 base from J, leaving 9 bases between the germline ends.